This entry concerns a single T cell receptor (beta chain). Sequencing used immunoSEQ multiplex PCR; TCRdb keeps in-frame clones, though not all of them. The sample carries around 40,000 clones, around 82% recorded once. This specimen belongs to a study of blood T cell repertoires in COVID-19. CDR3 size: 15 residues. From germline, CDR1 is SGHAT and CDR2 FQDESV (reference sequence). The V end was cut by 5 bases, the J end by 3 bases, with 11 bases between. This clonotype was sampled from an elderly woman with active or convalescent COVID-19. The genes are TRBV11-1 and TRBJ1-6; TRBD1 is a possible D gene (5 bases). The sample was peripheral blood. CDR3 sequence: CASSQGGYYNSPLHF. The CDR3 DNA sequence: TGTGCCAGCAGCCAGGGCGGATACTATAATTCACCCCTCCACTTT.